This T cell receptor (beta chain) originates from a study of beta chain features in type 1 diabetes (dated by TCRdb to 2016 to 2018). Broadly, across the study: Mean age, gender distribution, total cell number and subset yield were not different between patients and healthy donors. The study compared TCRB repertoires of sorted circulating CD4+ T cell subsets between recently diagnosed type 1 diabetes patients and matched healthy donors. A total of 85 million to 110 million sorted cells were examined across all samples, and RNA yield correlated strongly with the number of cells per subset. Regulatory and stem cell-like memory subsets were isolated from only 8 patients and roughly eight healthy donors, whereas naive and central memory subsets came from all 28 donors.

This clone occurred a few times. Its antigen is still unknown. Base qualities were left out, and no much larger clone turns up one base away. The study at large found these results: Fewer insertions and more nucleotide deletions at VDJ recombination sites were observed in patients with type 1 diabetes, implying thymic rearrangement abnormalities. The naive, central memory and regulatory TCRB repertoires appeared to resemble one another more closely among patients than among healthy donors. Only small numbers of individuals were included in the HLA sub-analyses, which left unresolved whether HLA type had any influence on TCRB rearrangement. Type 1 diabetes patients showed a moderate but significant shortening of TCRB CDR3 length in all four CD4+ subsets. Because cDNA was sequenced instead of genomic DNA, activated cells with high expression could be over-represented, although the groups did not differ in activation or CD3 levels. PCR might favor shorter templates, but patient and control samples were amplified and corrected together, so any skew would affect both groups equally.

From V the trimming removes 2 bases and from J it removes 4 bases, while the gene matches leave 4 bases of the junction unaccounted for. There are 16 amino acids in the CDR3, from cysteine to phenylalanine inclusive. The DNA shown is the 48-base CDR3, in frame from base 1. Looking up the germline V gene yields CDR1 MNHEY and CDR2 SVGAGI. The High Capacity cDNA Reverse Transcription Kit was used to reverse transcribe all of the isolated RNA, meaning that expressed TCRB transcripts were what got sequenced. Naive, central memory and regulatory T cell samples underwent deep immunoSEQ sequencing, averaging about 3.3 million total reads per sample. After sorted cells were lysed in RLT buffer, RNA was extracted with DNase-treated RNeasy Micro or Mini kits, with the choice depending on cell number. To prevent cross-contamination, every cell subset was processed on its own, while patient and healthy donor samples were processed together. TCRB sequences were amplified from cDNA with the immunoSEQ multiplex PCR, producing 87-bp fragments spanning the CDR3 region. Amplicons were sequenced on the Illumina HiSeq platform. The authors processed their data as follows. PCR bias was corrected computationally using synthetic template baselines, and reads within Hamming distance 2 were collapsed, with unmergeable singletons discarded. Reads were aligned to IMGT to assign V, D and J genes, CDR3 length, and insertions or deletions at six rearrangement sites. Within each subset, clonotype counts were normalized to sorted cell number, after which true diversity and Gini coefficients were computed with the tcR R package. The overlap coefficient, calculated on TCRB nucleotide sequences, was used to measure repertoire sharing. As a proxy for the pre-selection repertoire, out-of-frame TCRB sequences from naive cells were analyzed. What TCRdb holds here is the immuneACCESS table cut down to in-frame rearrangements. Part of the clones is not present; checked against another copy, under half of the missing clones reflect an unresolved V gene, and the others are unexplained. V and J calls plus clone size are reproduced from that table; the DNA served to infer D and trimming. In all, the sample holds 200,000 to 250,000 clones, and approximately 14% of those were seen once. The ten most abundant clones make up just under 0.02% of the sample.

From each donor, a single peripheral blood sample of roughly 0.11 L on average was drawn into heparinised tubes. Naive, central memory, regulatory and stem cell-like memory CD4+ T cells were sorted on a BD FACSAria II using a panel including CD45RO, CCR7, CD25, CD127, CD95 and CD27. Every sorted population had a purity above 98%. Right away, PBMCs were isolated by Lymphoprep density gradient centrifugation and were stained directly, with no culture step. So that batch effects would be minimized, each experiment stained and sorted samples in pairs, pairing one healthy donor with one patient. Sample: naive CD4+ T cells from blood. The cell subset or site label for this specimen denotes: true naive CD4+ T cells. The V and J genes are TRBV6-5 and TRBJ2-2, with 10 middle bases fitting TRBD1. The source of this sequence is a man aged 25 to 40 with type 1 diabetes. This receptor has the CDR3 CASSYRDRGATGELFF. The sequenced DNA: TGTGCCAGCAGTTACCGGGACAGGGGAGCCACCGGGGAGCTGTTTTTT.